This T cell receptor beta chain was profiled in a study of blood T cells in healthy people across ages. General study results and limits: Expanded clonotype changes were possibly confounded by unknown donor CMV status. Donors of long life had a larger count of naive CD4+ cells and greater diversity than aged donors.

V was clipped by 7 bases and J by 5 bases, with 17 bases between them. Germline V gene data show CDR1 as SEHNR and CDR2 as FQNEAQ (reference sequence). This CDR3 comprises 15 residues. Only one count was recorded for this clonotype. Its specificity is unknown. A second PCR of roughly 7 to 11 cycles used a sample-barcoded 5' primer and a J-beta primer mix. Every sample gave at least 2.5 million paired-end reads containing CDR3. Each CDR3 protein gets one entry after TCRdb re-called the 5' RACE reads with MiXCR. The repertoire holds around 780,000 distinct CDR3 sequences, with more than 55% as singletons.

The sequence derives from a man aged 40-55 years in good health. The sequenced sample was blood. V usage is TRBV7-9 and J usage is TRBJ1-4; a possible D gene is TRBD1 (6 bases). The CDR3 here is CASTSSGQRNEKLFF. As DNA, the CDR3 is TGTGCCAGCACCTCATCCGGACAGAGGAATGAAAAACTGTTTTTT.